The rows below give T cell receptor beta chains drawn from one sample of a study of CD8+ T cells in alopecia areata. This table comes from immunoSEQ multiplex PCR, and its TCRdb copy is limited to in-frame clones, with some not included. Of about 60,000 clones listed, around 42% are singletons. Sequences were derived from CD8+ T cells sorted from blood, sampled at approximately week 37, from a patient treated with tofacitinib. The receptors here all came from a human donor with alopecia areata. Both conserved end residues are part of each CDR3. The D gene is left open where the match is weak. Clone size is stated in some rows and not others, as once, few, many or a class when expanded.

size: .
D: .
V: TRBV19
length: 11
J: TRBJ2-7
CDR3: CASLDGHEQYF
DNA: TGTGCCAGCCTGGATGGCCACGAGCAGTACTTC

size: .
D: .
V: TRBV27
length: 13
J: TRBJ2-7
CDR3: CASSPLRSYEQYF
DNA: TGTGCCAGCAGTCCCCTACGCTCCTACGAGCAGTACTTC

size: .
D: TRBD1
V: TRBV15
length: 14
J: TRBJ2-7
CDR3: CAIAARDRPYEQYF
DNA: TGTGCCATAGCAGCCCGGGACAGGCCCTACGAGCAGTACTTC

size: few
D: .
V: TRBV30
length: 14
J: TRBJ1-4
CDR3: CAWSNSGTNEKLFF
DNA: TGTGCCTGGAGTAATAGTGGAACTAATGAAAAACTGTTTTTT

size: few
D: TRBD1
V: TRBV29-1
length: 15
J: TRBJ2-5
CDR3: CSVPHGGDRGETQYF
DNA: TGCAGCGTACCCCACGGGGGGGACAGGGGAGAGACCCAGTACTTC

size: .
D: .
V: TRBV30
length: 15
J: TRBJ1-4
CDR3: CAWIDRTNEREKLFF
DNA: TGTGCCTGGATAGATAGGACCAATGAAAGGGAAAAACTGTTTTTT

size: few
D: TRBD1
V: TRBV25-1
length: 13
J: TRBJ2-7
CDR3: CASSGTGSYEQYF
DNA: TGTGCCAGCAGCGGGACAGGGTCCTACGAGCAGTACTTC

size: .
D: TRBD1
V: TRBV9
length: 16
J: TRBJ2-5
CDR3: CASSVEGTGGRETQYF
DNA: TGTGCCAGCAGCGTAGAAGGGACAGGGGGCCGAGAGACCCAGTACTTC

size: .
D: TRBD2
V: TRBV27
length: 16
J: TRBJ2-7
CDR3: CASSLRLAGVSYEQYF
DNA: TGTGCCAGCAGTTTACGACTAGCGGGAGTCTCCTACGAGCAGTACTTC

size: .
D: .
V: TRBV19
length: 13
J: TRBJ2-7
CDR3: CASSPWDFHEQYF
DNA: TGTGCCAGTAGTCCCTGGGACTTCCACGAGCAGTACTTC

size: .
D: .
V: TRBV5-1
length: 14
J: TRBJ2-7
CDR3: CASSLDGGPYEQYF
DNA: TGCGCCAGCAGCTTGGACGGGGGTCCCTACGAGCAGTACTTC

size: .
D: .
V: TRBV9
length: 13
J: TRBJ1-1
CDR3: CASSEELRTEAFF
DNA: TGTGCCAGCAGCGAGGAGCTCCGGACTGAAGCTTTCTTT

size: few
D: .
V: TRBV9
length: 14
J: TRBJ1-4
CDR3: CASSVEGDGEKLFF
DNA: TGTGCCAGCAGCGTAGAAGGGGATGGTGAAAAACTGTTTTTT

size: .
D: .
V: TRBV28
length: 14
J: TRBJ2-5
CDR3: CASSPPGLEETQYF
DNA: TGTGCCAGCAGTCCTCCGGGACTGGAGGAGACCCAGTACTTC